The 3 T cell receptor beta chains below come from one sample, sequenced in a study of blood T cells in healthy people across ages. Then a second PCR, running roughly 7 to 11 cycles, was carried out with a sample-barcoded 5' primer and a J-beta primer mix. TCRdb reanalysed the 5' RACE reads using MiXCR and keeps one entry per CDR3 protein. Of roughly 500,000 distinct CDR3 sequences detected, approximately 30% appear once; the ten largest clones hold about 18%. The sample taken for sequencing was blood. The receptors stem from a woman aged 70-85 years in good health.

This chain connects TRBV15 to TRBJ1-4; D gene uncertain. Germline CDR1 reads LNHNV; CDR2 reads YYDKDF (reference sequence). Trimming shortened V by 5 bases and J by 11 bases, and 18 bases separated the two germline ends. The CDR3 covers 14 residues. CDR3 DNA sequence: TGTGCCACCAGCCATCGTACATACGAAGCTAAACTGTTTTTT. Translated: CATSHRTYEAKLFF.

The table lists this clonotype with a few counts. The chain couples TRBV10-3 to TRBJ2-5, with unresolved D. TRBJ2-1 explains the end of the DNA better; the J call may be wrong. The CDR3 extends over 11 amino acids. CDR1 is ENHRY, CDR2 SYGVKD, per germline. The CDR3 loop is CAISDSSEQFF. In DNA, the CDR3 is TGTGCCATCAGTGATTCCAGTGAGCAGTTCTTC.

Notes on this clonotype: Being one base from a much bigger clone, this may be a read error. The chain combines TRBV2 with TRBJ2-5, with 7 positions matching TRBD1. CDR3 length: 13 residues. Germline CDR1 is SNHLY and CDR2 is FYNNEI. CDR3 region: CTSRRQGRETQYF. The CDR3 coding sequence is TGTACCAGCAGAAGACAGGGCCGAGAGACCCAGTACTTC.